Following are 29 T cell receptor beta chains from one sample sequenced in a study of vaccination effects on CD4 cells after COVID-19. Here immunoSEQ multiplex PCR was the method, and the copy in TCRdb shows in-frame clones only, minus some. The data contain some 68,000 clones, about 80% of them singletons. Sequencing in the ViraFEST assay came after antigen-specific CD4+ T cells had been expanded with viral peptide pools, which were used to stimulate PBMC. Following culture for about ten days, CD4+ T cells were isolated. All vaccine recipients tested negative for nucleocapsid antibodies and had never contracted SARS-CoV-2 infection. The antigens of these receptors remain unknown. Sequencing used CD4+ T cells from PBMCs cultured with SARS-CoV-2 spike peptides, obtained before COVID-19 vaccination. These receptor sequences come from a human donor who received a COVID-19 vaccine.

This sequence joins TRBV3-1 (or the pseudogene TRBV3-2) and TRBJ2-1, with 8 bases matching TRBD1. Per germline, CDR1 LGHDT and CDR2 YNNKEL (reference sequence). Trimming removed 3 bases from V and 4 bases from J; junction bases left unmatched: 5. The CDR3 is 15 amino acids. CDR3 nucleotide sequence: TGTGCCAGCAGCCACCCAGGGGGCCGGTACAATGAGCAGTTCTTC. Translating it yields CASSHPGGRYNEQFF.

J is TRBJ1-2 and V is TRBV12-3 or TRBV12-4, with 8 bases that match TRBD1. V shed 6 bases, J shed 4 bases, and the junction held 4 bases outside the gene matches. The CDR3 runs 13 residues. The CDR3 DNA reads as TGTGCCAGCAGCAGGACAGGGTTCTATGGCTACACCTTC. Its protein product is CASSRTGFYGYTF.

The table lists this clone with a few counts. V and J are TRBV18 and TRBJ2-5; D is ambiguous. This CDR3 has 13 amino acids. The germline V gene has CDR1 KGHSH and CDR2 LQKENI. V was cut by 2 bases and J by 1 base, with 5 bases left in between. CDR3 DNA sequence: TGTGCCAGCTCACCAAGGATCCAAGAGACCCAGTACTTC. It encodes CASSPRIQETQYF.

V usage is TRBV5-6 and J usage is TRBJ2-7; D uncertain. There are 15 residues in the CDR3. Germline V gene data show CDR1 as SGHDT and CDR2 as YYEEEE. V was trimmed by 5 bases and J by 2 bases, leaving 17 bases between them. The CDR3 nucleotides are TGTGCCAGCAGATTCAAGATGGGCAGCACCTACGAGCAGTACGTC. Translating gives CASRFKMGSTYEQYV.

V is TRBV3-1 (or the pseudogene TRBV3-2) and J is TRBJ1-2; no clear D gene. V was shortened by 1 base and J by 6 bases, with 6 bases between the two germline ends. Germline lookup yields CDR1 LGHDT and CDR2 YNNKEL (reference sequence). This CDR3 has 12 residues. The CDR3 DNA sequence: TGTGCCAGCAGCCAAGCCCAAAATGGCTACACCTTC. Translating gives CASSQAQNGYTF.

The rearrangement joins TRBV19 to TRBJ1-2, with a possible D match to TRBD1 (6 bases). The germline V and J ends were trimmed by 4 bases and 8 bases, with 14 bases remaining between them. This CDR3 is built from 13 residues. Germline-derived CDR1 and CDR2 are LNHDA and SQIVND (reference sequence). CDR3 protein: CASSKLAGDGYTF. DNA for the CDR3: TGTGCCAGTAGTAAATTGGCAGGGGACGGCTACACCTTC. The full variable domain, rest sourced from reference TRBV19 and TRBJ1-2, is DGGITQSPKYLFRKEGQNVTLSCEQNLNHDAMYWYRQDPGQGLRLIYYSQIVNDFQKGDIAEGYSVSREKKESFPLTVTSAQKNPTAFYLCASSKLAGDGYTFGSGTRLTVV.

The table lists this clone with a few counts. The chain combines TRBV7-9 with TRBJ1-4, with 8 bases that match TRBD1. Germline V lookup: CDR1 SEHNR, CDR2 FQNEAQ (reference sequence). Trimming removed 5 bases from V and 7 bases from J; junction bases left unmatched: 6. The CDR3 has 14 residues. The CDR3 bases are TGTGCCAGCAGCCGCGACAGGGGCGGTGAAAAACTGTTTTTT. Translating gives CASSRDRGGEKLFF.

This clone was recorded a few times. Written as DNA, the CDR3 is TGTGCCAGCAGCTTAAGACGCACAGGGGGCGCATTGGAGCAGTTCTTC. Amino acid sequence: CASSLRRTGGALEQFF. V is TRBV7-2 and J is TRBJ2-1, with 9 positions matching TRBD1. The CDR3 loop spans 16 amino acids. Trimming took 2 bases from V and 10 from J; bases not matched to a gene: 12. Germline values: CDR1 SGHTA, CDR2 FQGNSA.

The genes are TRBV5-1 and TRBJ2-2; D possibly corresponds to TRBD2 (5 bases). This CDR3 contains 16 residues. V was shortened by 4 bases and J by 0 bases, with 13 bases between the two germline ends. Germline V gives CDR1 SGHRS, CDR2 YFSETQ. The CDR3 spells CASSPGWGSNTGELFF. The CDR3 DNA reads as TGCGCCAGCAGCCCGGGGTGGGGTTCGAACACCGGGGAGCTGTTTTTT.

The V call is TRBV4-3, the J call TRBJ2-5, with a possible D match to TRBD1 (6 bases). Germline V gene lookup returns CDR1 LGHNA and CDR2 YSLEER. Deletions cut 4 bases from V and 4 bases from J, with 16 bases between. The CDR3 loop spans 15 amino acids. The CDR3 loop is CASSLTGHHSETQYF. The CDR3 DNA sequence: TGCGCCAGCAGCCTTACGGGACACCACTCAGAGACCCAGTACTTC.

The chain combines TRBV30 with TRBJ2-7; 10 bases fit TRBD2. The CDR3 has 15 residues. Germline-derived CDR1 and CDR2 are GTSNPN and SVGIG (reference sequence). V shed 1 base, J shed 2 bases, and the junction held 5 bases outside the gene matches. CDR3 nucleotide sequence: TGTGCCTGGAGTGACTCGAGCGGGGGGGCCTACGAGCAGTACGTC. This sequence encodes CAWSDSSGGAYEQYV.

V usage is TRBV7-2 and J usage is TRBJ1-1; D remains ambiguous. V lost 1 base to trimming and J lost 4 bases, with 7 bases between them. CDR1 is SGHTA, CDR2 FQGNSA, per germline. The CDR3 is made up of 13 amino acids. CDR3 sequence reads: CASSLGSTTEAFF. CDR3 DNA sequence: TGTGCCAGCAGCTTAGGATCCACCACTGAAGCTTTCTTT.

The V call is TRBV6-5, the J call TRBJ1-3, with unresolved D. CDR3 length: 15 residues. Between the trimmed V and J ends, which lost 6 bases and 0 bases, there was a span of 12 bases. Per germline, CDR1 MNHEY and CDR2 SVGAGI. CDR3 residues: CASSLSTLSGNTIYF. CDR3 bases: TGTGCCAGCAGCCTGAGCACCCTCTCTGGAAACACCATATATTTT.

Here the CDR3 reads CASRSVYSNQPQHF. DNA of the CDR3: TGTGCCAGCAGGAGTGTCTATAGCAATCAGCCCCAGCATTTT. V is TRBV2 and J is TRBJ1-5; unclear D gene. V was trimmed by 6 bases and J by 0 bases, leaving 9 bases between them. The CDR3 length is 14 residues. Germline V gene sequence: CDR1 SNHLY, CDR2 FYNNEI. The full variable domain, in which reference TRBV2 and TRBJ1-5 provide the parts outside the CDR3, is EPEVTQTPSHQVTQMGQEVILRCVPISNHLYFYWYRQILGQKVEFLVSFYNNEISEKSEIFDDQFSVERPDGSNFTLKIRSTKLEDSAMYFCASRSVYSNQPQHFGDGTRLSIL.

V usage is TRBV19 and J usage is TRBJ1-6; maybe TRBD1 (5 bases). Per the germline V gene, CDR1 is LNHDA and CDR2 is SQIVND (reference sequence). The V and J ends lost 5 bases and 3 bases respectively, with 8 bases between them. The CDR3 covers 14 residues. The CDR3 here is CASSATGYNSPLHF. For the CDR3, the DNA is TGTGCCAGTAGTGCCACAGGCTATAATTCACCCCTCCACTTT.

V and J are TRBV12-3 or TRBV12-4 and TRBJ1-5; D is unclear. V gave up 2 bases and J gave up 7 bases, with 9 bases separating them. This CDR3 comprises 13 residues. In nucleotides, the CDR3 is TGTGCCAGCAGTTTAAACCCTTGGCAGCCCCAGCATTTT. Protein: CASSLNPWQPQHF.

The chain employs TRBV7-2 and TRBJ1-5; no definite D call. The CDR3 sequence is 13 residues long. V shed 2 bases and J shed 6 bases, with 8 bases lying between them. Germline V gene sequence: CDR1 SGHTA, CDR2 FQGNSA. CDR3 residues: CASSLTPGQPQHF. CDR3 DNA sequence: TGTGCCAGCAGCTTAACCCCGGGTCAGCCCCAGCATTTT.

This rearrangement joins TRBV7-2 to TRBJ1-5, with D uncertain. This CDR3 is built from 16 residues. The V and J ends lost 0 bases and 2 bases respectively, with 11 bases between them. Germline CDR1 reads SGHTA; CDR2 reads FQGNSA. DNA for the CDR3: TGTGCCAGCAGCTTAGCTGGACTTGGTGGCAATCAGCCCCAGCATTTT. It specifies CASSLAGLGGNQPQHF. Looking up the rest from reference TRBV7-2 and TRBJ1-5 gives the full variable domain: GAGVSQSPSNKVTEKGKDVELRCDPISGHTALYWYRQSLGQGLEFLIYFQGNSAPDKSGLPSDRFSAERTGGSVSTLTIQRTQQEDSAVYLCASSLAGLGGNQPQHFGDGTRLSIL.

This clone appeared a single time. V and J are TRBV5-1 and TRBJ2-5; D possibly corresponds to TRBD2 (6 bases). Germline loops: CDR1 SGHRS, CDR2 YFSETQ. V was pared by 2 bases and J by 5 bases, with 22 bases between. The CDR3 is 17 amino acids. CDR3 sequence: CASSLLDPGASKETQYF. The DNA for the CDR3 is TGCGCCAGCAGCTTACTCGATCCGGGAGCTTCTAAGGAGACCCAGTACTTC.

This CDR3 reads CASSQGGGASYGGYTF. The CDR3 DNA reads as TGTGCCAGCAGCCAAGGAGGGGGCGCGTCTTACGGTGGCTACACCTTC. The gene calls are TRBV3-1 (or the pseudogene TRBV3-2) and TRBJ1-2; 7 bases map to TRBD1. Germline V CDR1 and CDR2: LGHDT, YNNKEL (reference sequence). V lost 1 base, J lost 7 bases, and 12 bases stayed unmatched. The CDR3 runs to 16 residues.

The chain couples TRBV28 to TRBJ1-2, with D perhaps TRBD1 (6 bases). Germline V gene data show CDR1 as MDHEN and CDR2 as SYDVKM. The V gene lost 6 bases and the J gene lost 9 bases, with 14 bases spanning the gap. This CDR3 has 12 residues. For the CDR3, the DNA is TGTGCCAGCAGCCGGGACATCTCTAGCTACACCTTC. The encoded protein is CASSRDISSYTF.

This clone has more than one count but fewer than ten. The chain has TRBV6-5 and TRBJ2-5, with 10 bases lining up with TRBD2. The V segment lost 5 bases and the J segment 4 bases; nucleotides outside the gene matches: 4. The CDR3 is 14 residues long. The germline V gene encodes CDR1 MNHEY and CDR2 SVGAGI. The CDR3 DNA follows: TGTGCCAGCAGTACTAGCGGGGCGGGAGAGACCCAGTACTTC. This codes for CASSTSGAGETQYF.

This rearrangement joins TRBV7-8 to TRBJ2-7; TRBD1 matches at 8 bases. With 1 base clipped from V and 2 bases from J, the junction kept 4 bases outside the gene matches. The CDR3 loop spans 15 amino acids. Germline V CDR1 and CDR2: SGHVS, FQNEAQ. The CDR3 nucleotides read TGTGCCAGCAGCTTAGTGCGGACAGGGACCTACGAGCAGTACGTC. Residues: CASSLVRTGTYEQYV.

This chain uses TRBV14 with TRBJ1-2, with D unclear. This CDR3 has 17 residues. Germline CDR1 and CDR2: SGHDN and FVKESK. V dropped 1 base and J dropped 3 bases, with 18 bases sitting between them. The CDR3 reads CASSQGGVGSGYYGYTF. Here the CDR3 DNA reads TGTGCCAGCAGCCAAGGCGGGGTCGGCAGCGGCTACTATGGCTACACCTTC. The full variable domain, completed using reference TRBV14 and TRBJ1-2, is EAGVTQFPSHSVIEKGQTVTLRCDPISGHDNLYWYRRVMGKEIKFLLHFVKESKQDESGMPNNRFLAERTGGTYSTLKVQPAELEDSGVYFCASSQGGVGSGYYGYTFGSGTRLTVV.

V and J are TRBV10-2 and TRBJ1-2; perhaps TRBD1 as D (5 bases). V gave up 4 bases and J gave up 2 bases, with 20 bases separating them. The germline CDR1 and CDR2 sequences are WSHSY and SAAADI. The CDR3 sequence is 17 residues long. CDR3 in amino acids: CASSGGYQDTINYGYTF. DNA for the CDR3: TGCGCCAGCAGTGGGGGGTATCAGGACACGATAAACTATGGCTACACCTTC.

This clone was picked up one time. V gene TRBV5-4 combines with J gene TRBJ1-6; possible D gene TRBD1, 5 bases. Deletions cut 2 bases from V and 7 bases from J, with 10 bases between. The V gene's germline CDR1 is SGHNT and CDR2 YYREEE (reference sequence). CDR3 length: 14 residues. CDR3 protein: CASSFGGTNSPLHF. The CDR3 DNA reads as TGTGCCAGCAGCTTTGGGGGAACGAATTCACCCCTCCACTTT.

J is TRBJ1-5 and V is TRBV7-9; D unclear. Looked up from germline, CDR1 is SEHNR and CDR2 is FQNEAQ (reference sequence). Deletions cut 3 bases from V and 4 bases from J, with 16 bases between. This CDR3 has 16 residues. The CDR3 reads CASSLGVGPPNQPQHF. In DNA form, the CDR3 reads TGTGCCAGCAGCTTGGGCGTCGGGCCCCCTAATCAGCCCCAGCATTTT.

This sequence joins TRBV27 and TRBJ1-2; TRBD1 matches 7 bases. V shed 5 bases, J shed 2 bases, and the junction held 8 bases outside the gene matches. The CDR3 consists of 15 residues. The germline gives CDR1 MNHEY, CDR2 SMNVEV (reference sequence). This CDR3 reads CASSLRQGGNYGYTF. Here the CDR3 DNA reads TGTGCCAGCAGTCTGAGACAGGGAGGGAACTATGGCTACACCTTC.

The V and J genes are TRBV6-5 and TRBJ2-5; maybe TRBD2 (5 bases). From germline, CDR1 is MNHEY and CDR2 SVGAGI. V lost 6 bases and J lost 2, with 10 bases in between. This CDR3 is 13 amino acids long. The CDR3 is CASRYPGQETQYF. The CDR3 DNA sequence: TGTGCCAGCAGATACCCGGGACAAGAGACCCAGTACTTC.